The 8 T cell receptor beta chains below come from one sample, sequenced in a study of blood T cell repertoires in COVID-19. Assay used: immunoSEQ multiplex PCR; TCRdb lists only in-frame clones, some missing. Among 130,000 to 150,000 clones listed, 84% were seen once. Sequencing was performed on PBMCs or T cells enriched from blood (not recorded which). The receptors derive from a woman aged 45-65 years who had been exposed to COVID-19.

CDR3 sequence reads: CAWSTGTTQETQYF. DNA of the CDR3: TGTGCCTGGAGTACGGGGACTACCCAAGAGACCCAGTACTTC. The V gene is TRBV30, the J gene TRBJ2-5, with 7 positions matching TRBD2. V lost 2 bases to trimming and J lost 1 base; unmatched junction nucleotides: 4. This CDR3 is built from 14 residues. Germline V lookup: CDR1 GTSNPN, CDR2 SVGIG (reference sequence).

In its sample, this clone was seen once. The V call is TRBV5-1, the J call TRBJ1-1; D is ambiguous. CDR3 size: 14 residues. The V end lost 4 bases, the J end lost 1 base, and 11 bases lay between the germline ends. Per germline, CDR1 SGHRS and CDR2 YFSETQ. CDR3 nucleotide sequence: TGCGCCAGCAGCGATCCGGGAGAGAACACTGAAGCTTTCTTT. It is translated as CASSDPGENTEAFF.

Here the CDR3 reads CASSPGAGSSNQPQHF. Here the CDR3 DNA reads TGTGCCAGCTCACCAGGGGCAGGGTCAAGCAATCAGCCCCAGCATTTT. This chain joins TRBV18 and TRBJ1-5; tentative D call: TRBD1 (5 bases). CDR1 is KGHSH and CDR2 is LQKENI in the germline V gene. The CDR3 runs to 16 residues. V dropped 2 bases and J dropped 1 base, with 12 bases sitting between them.

This chain links TRBV14 with TRBJ2-7; TRBD1 aligns across 9 bases. V gave up 1 base and J gave up 6 bases; unmatched junction bases: 7. Germline V gives CDR1 SGHDN, CDR2 FVKESK. The CDR3 is made up of 15 amino acids. The CDR3 coding sequence is TGTGCCAGCAGCCAAGGGGACAGGGTTTTGTTCGAGCAGTACTTC. As protein: CASSQGDRVLFEQYF.

The gene calls are TRBV9 and TRBJ1-2, with TRBD1 matching over 7 bases. Per the germline V gene, CDR1 is SGDLS and CDR2 is YYNGEE. CDR3 length equals 15 residues. V lost 0 bases to trimming and J lost 8 bases; unmatched junction nucleotides: 10. CDR3 nucleotides: TGTGCCAGCAGCGTAGATTTGGACAGGACGAGGGGCTACACCTTC. This encodes CASSVDLDRTRGYTF.

V usage is TRBV9 and J usage is TRBJ2-1, with 12 bases fitting TRBD2. Per germline, CDR1 SGDLS and CDR2 YYNGEE. V gave up 3 bases and J gave up 0 bases; unmatched junction bases: 4. The CDR3 is made up of 17 amino acids. Here the CDR3 reads CASSGLTSGSSYNEQFF. Written as DNA, the CDR3 is TGTGCCAGCAGCGGGCTGACTAGCGGGAGCTCCTACAATGAGCAGTTCTTC.

The chain uses TRBV12-5 and TRBJ1-1; 7 bases agree with TRBD1. V was pared by 4 bases and J by 10 bases, with 9 bases of the junction left unmatched. Per the germline V gene, CDR1 is LGHNT and CDR2 is FRNRAP. The CDR3 extends over 13 amino acids. CDR3 sequence reads: CASGSMRGLGAFF. The CDR3 nucleotides read TGTGCTAGTGGTTCTATGAGGGGGCTCGGAGCTTTCTTT.

The chain links TRBV12-5 to TRBJ1-2; 7 bases align to TRBD1. The CDR3 is made up of 14 amino acids. Trimming cost V 5 bases and J 5 bases; bases outside gene matches: 8. CDR1 LGHNT and CDR2 FRNRAP come from the germline V gene. The CDR3 sequence is CASGGTGTDYGYTF. CDR3 nucleotides: TGTGCTAGTGGTGGGACCGGGACAGATTATGGCTACACCTTC.